One sample yielded the 28 T cell receptor beta chains listed below, sequenced in a study of post-analysis software for immune sequencing data. Their target antigens are unknown. TCR beta libraries were prepared from cDNA with unique molecular identifiers. A single record per CDR3 protein comes from TCRdb applying MiXCR to the PCR reads. The profile shows about 770,000 distinct CDR3 sequences, 46% of them singletons. Study-wide results and limits: Included in a set of roughly five TRBV segments more frequent in patients than controls were TRBV5-6, TRBV5-1 and TRBV20-1.

The specimen sequenced was blood. These receptors all come from a girl under 18 with multiple sclerosis.

The chain couples TRBV28 to TRBJ1-2; tentative D call: TRBD1 (6 bases). Germline V gene data show CDR1 as MDHEN and CDR2 as SYDVKM. V gave up 4 bases and J gave up 3 bases, with 15 bases separating them. This CDR3 has 15 residues. The CDR3 nucleotides are TGTGCCAGCAGTTCATACTACAGGGACCACTATGGCTACACCTTC. Its translation is CASSSYYRDHYGYTF.

This clonotype turned up a few times. J is TRBJ2-5 and V is TRBV27; 11 bases fit TRBD1. The V gene end was trimmed by 3 bases and the J gene end by 4 bases; junction bases not matched to a gene: 4. Germline loops: CDR1 MNHEY, CDR2 SMNVEV (reference sequence). This CDR3 contains 15 residues. The CDR3 region has the DNA TGTGCCAGCAGTTTCTACGGGACAGGGGGAGAGACCCAGTACTTC. Its translation is CASSFYGTGGETQYF.

This chain connects TRBV27 to TRBJ1-5; no clear D. Germline-derived CDR1 and CDR2 are MNHEY and SMNVEV (reference sequence). V was shortened by 6 bases and J by 4 bases, with 13 bases between the two germline ends. This CDR3 comprises 14 residues. The CDR3 DNA sequence: TGTGCCAGCAGGTCCGGGGTGGGGAATCAGCCCCAGCATTTT. This codes for CASRSGVGNQPQHF.

This sequence joins TRBV6-5 and TRBJ1-2, with D maybe TRBD1 (5 bases). Trimming took 7 bases from V and 5 from J, leaving 17 bases between them. Germline V gives CDR1 MNHEY, CDR2 SVGAGI. There are 14 residues in the CDR3. CDR3 in amino acids: CASTSGTFRYGYTF. The CDR3 nucleotides read TGTGCCAGCACCAGCGGGACCTTTCGTTATGGCTACACCTTC.

The V and J genes are TRBV6-6 and TRBJ2-7, with TRBD1 as a possible D gene (5 bases). Looked up from germline, CDR1 is MNHNY and CDR2 is SVGAGI (reference sequence). The CDR3 has 15 residues. Trimming removed 6 bases from V and 0 bases from J, with 15 bases in between. The CDR3 here is CASSLDSTSSYEQYF. Written as DNA, the CDR3 is TGTGCCAGCAGCCTCGACAGTACCTCCTCCTACGAGCAGTACTTC.

This clonotype came up a few times. The rearrangement links TRBV27 to TRBJ2-1, with TRBD2 identical over 12 bases. V lost 5 bases and J lost 5; bases outside the gene matches: 4. From germline, CDR1 is MNHEY and CDR2 SMNVEV (reference sequence). The length of the CDR3 is 15 residues. CDR3 amino acids: CASSLWTSGNNEQFF. CDR3 coding DNA: TGTGCCAGCAGTCTCTGGACTAGCGGGAACAATGAGCAGTTCTTC.

This chain connects TRBV9 to TRBJ2-2; D unclear. The CDR3 extends over 13 amino acids. V lost 4 bases to trimming and J lost 1 base, with 5 bases between them. Germline values: CDR1 SGDLS, CDR2 YYNGEE. CDR3 in amino acids: CASSTENTGELFF. The CDR3 coding sequence is TGTGCCAGCAGCACCGAGAACACCGGGGAGCTGTTTTTT.

This clonotype turned up a few times. The rearrangement links TRBV20-1 to TRBJ2-5; 8 nucleotides line up with TRBD1. Germline V lookup: CDR1 DFQATT, CDR2 SNEGSKA (reference sequence). Unmatched junction bases numbered 7, after V lost 6 bases and J lost 4 bases. This CDR3 comprises 13 residues. This chain's CDR3 is CSAPGQGGETQYF. The DNA for the CDR3 is TGCAGTGCACCTGGACAGGGTGGAGAGACCCAGTACTTC.

The chain joins TRBV4-3 to TRBJ1-5; tentatively, D is TRBD1 (5 bases). V lost 0 bases and J 2 bases, leaving 17 bases between the germline ends. The CDR3 covers 18 residues. Germline V gives CDR1 LGHNA, CDR2 YSLEER. The CDR3 region is CASSQDDLHGTGNQPQHF. In nucleotides, the CDR3 is TGCGCCAGCAGCCAAGATGATTTGCACGGGACGGGCAATCAGCCCCAGCATTTT.

Of note for this clonotype: As the CDR3 is not closed by the conserved phenylalanine or tryptophan, this likely results from a read error. This chain joins TRBV7-6 and TRBJ2-1; D perhaps matches TRBD2 (6 bases). Per the germline V gene, CDR1 is SGHVS and CDR2 is FNYEAQ. The length of the CDR3 is 15 residues. Trimming removed 5 bases at V and 4 bases at J, with 15 bases between. In nucleotides, the CDR3 is TGTGCCAGCAGCCTCCGGGACTCCTCTTACAATGAGCAGTTCTTA. It is translated as CASSLRDSSYNEQFL.

The V and J genes are TRBV27 and TRBJ2-1; TRBD2 agrees at 10 bases. The CDR3 runs 16 residues. Per the germline V gene, CDR1 is MNHEY and CDR2 is SMNVEV (reference sequence). The V gene end was trimmed by 5 bases and the J gene end by 8 bases; junction bases not matched to a gene: 12. CDR3 sequence (DNA): TGTGCCAGCAGTCCACTACTAGCGGGAATTGGCTATGAGCAGTTCTTC. Amino acids: CASSPLLAGIGYEQFF.

The rearrangement joins TRBV4-2 to TRBJ2-1; 7 positions agree with TRBD2. V shed 4 bases, J shed 8 bases, and the junction held 17 bases outside the gene matches. Per germline, CDR1 LGHNA and CDR2 YNFKEQ. This CDR3 has 17 residues. This chain's CDR3 is CASSPSGFSSGEHEQFF. As DNA, the CDR3 is TGTGCCAGCAGCCCCTCGGGTTTTTCTAGCGGTGAGCATGAGCAGTTCTTC.

The chain couples TRBV4-1 to TRBJ1-1; D not certain. CDR1 and CDR2 from the germline V gene are MGHRA and YSYEKL. The CDR3 contains 13 residues. V was trimmed by 0 bases and J by 8 bases, leaving 10 bases between them. The chain's CDR3 is CASSQDPTSEAFF. Here the CDR3 DNA reads TGCGCCAGCAGCCAAGATCCGACTTCCGAAGCTTTCTTT.

This clonotype was seen ten or more times. The chain combines TRBV29-1 with TRBJ2-3, with 8 bases matching TRBD2. This CDR3 contains 15 residues. The V segment lost 7 bases and the J segment 3 bases; nucleotides outside the gene matches: 12. CDR1 and CDR2 (germline): SQVTM, ANQGSEA. CDR3: CSATPGGRVTDTQYF. Written as DNA, the CDR3 is TGCAGCGCCACCCCGGGGGGGCGTGTTACAGATACGCAGTATTTT.

V usage is TRBV7-2 and J usage is TRBJ2-7; no reliable D call. CDR1 and CDR2 (germline): SGHTA, FQGNSA. The CDR3 length is 14 residues. V was pared by 4 bases and J by 2 bases, with 12 bases between. CDR3: CASSSFIGTYEQYF. Written as DNA, the CDR3 is TGTGCCAGCAGCTCCTTTATTGGGACCTACGAGCAGTACTTC. Supplemented by reference TRBV7-2 and TRBJ2-7, the full variable domain reads GAGVSQSPSNKVTEKGKDVELRCDPISGHTALYWYRQSLGQGLEFLIYFQGNSAPDKSGLPSDRFSAERTGGSVSTLTIQRTQQEDSAVYLCASSSFIGTYEQYFGPGTRLTVT.

V gene TRBV5-1 combines with J gene TRBJ1-2; no firm D call. Germline V gene data show CDR1 as SGHRS and CDR2 as YFSETQ. Deletions cut 0 bases from V and 6 bases from J, with 12 bases between. The CDR3 sequence is 14 residues long. The CDR3 DNA follows: TGCGCCAGCAGCTTGGACAGCATCGGGGATGGCTACACCTTC. Translated, it gives CASSLDSIGDGYTF.

This clonotype was seen only a few times. The chain employs TRBV12-3 or TRBV12-4 and TRBJ2-7; 8 nucleotides line up with TRBD2. V was clipped by 4 bases and J by 3 bases; unmatched bases: 2. The CDR3 has 13 amino acids. For the CDR3, the DNA is TGTGCCAGCAGTTGGACTAGCAGCTACGAGCAGTACTTC. It specifies CASSWTSSYEQYF.

The rearrangement joins TRBV20-1 to TRBJ1-2; possibly TRBD1 for D (6 bases). The CDR3 loop spans 14 amino acids. V lost 3 bases and J lost 0, with 11 bases in between. Per the germline V gene, CDR1 is DFQATT and CDR2 is SNEGSKA (reference sequence). DNA for the CDR3: TGCAGTGCTAGCCCAGGGGCTGCTAACTATGGCTACACCTTC. Amino acid sequence: CSASPGAANYGYTF.

The gene calls are TRBV25-1 and TRBJ2-1; 10 bases line up with TRBD2. CDR3 length equals 19 residues. Trimming at V came to 1 base and at J to 0 bases, leaving 9 bases not matched to a gene. CDR1 is MGHDK and CDR2 is SYGVNS in the germline V gene. The CDR3 DNA reads TGTGCCAGCAGTGAATCGGAGACTAGCGGGCGAAGCTCCTACAATGAGCAGTTCTTC. Translating gives CASSESETSGRSSYNEQFF.

The chain joins TRBV20-1 to TRBJ2-3, with D uncertain. V was trimmed by 2 bases and J by 4 bases, leaving 16 bases between them. Germline V gene data show CDR1 as DFQATT and CDR2 as SNEGSKA (reference sequence). This CDR3 is 15 amino acids long. In DNA, the CDR3 is TGCAGTGCTAGATCGGGCCTCTATGGGGCAGATACGCAGTATTTT. This sequence encodes CSARSGLYGADTQYF.

This clonotype was detected a few times. At one of its ends the junction is not consistent with the germline gene, which may arise from a read error. The gene calls are TRBV7-7 and TRBJ2-5, with 7 positions matching TRBD1. Germline CDR1 reads SSHAT; CDR2 reads FNYEAQ (reference sequence). The CDR3 sequence is 14 residues long. CDR3 sequence: CASSYRQGSETQYF. CDR3 DNA sequence: TGTGCTAGCAGTTATAGACAGGGATCGGAGACCCAGTACTTC. Looking up the rest from reference TRBV7-7 and TRBJ2-5 gives the full variable domain: GAGVSQSPRYKVTKRGQDVTLRCDPISSHATLYWYQQALGQGPEFLTYFNYEAQPDKSGLPSDRFSAERPEGSISTLTIQRTEQRDSAMYRCASSYRQGSETQYFGPGTRLLVL.

This clonotype has only a few counts. The chain employs TRBV5-5 and TRBJ2-5; 11 bases are shared with TRBD2. Germline assignment: CDR1 SGHKS and CDR2 YYEKEE (reference sequence). This CDR3 has 15 amino acids. V was clipped by 5 bases and J by 5 bases; unmatched bases: 8. The CDR3 is CASRVAGGTDETQYF. The DNA of the CDR3 is TGTGCCAGCAGGGTAGCGGGAGGGACGGATGAGACCCAGTACTTC.

This clonotype has only one observation. The chain employs TRBV10-3 and TRBJ2-1; possible D gene TRBD2, 5 bases. The V gene's germline CDR1 is ENHRY and CDR2 SYGVKD. Between the trimmed V and J ends, which lost 1 base and 0 bases, there was a span of 10 bases. The length of the CDR3 is 16 residues. The CDR3 bases are TGTGCCATCAGTGAGTTAAGCGGAAGCTCCTACAATGAGCAGTTCTTC. Its protein product is CAISELSGSSYNEQFF.

The chain combines TRBV15 with TRBJ2-7; 11 bases fit TRBD2. Losses at the gene ends were 3 bases for V and 1 base for J; bases not matched to a gene: 11. This CDR3 region has 18 residues. The germline V gene encodes CDR1 LNHNV and CDR2 YYDKDF (reference sequence). The chain's CDR3 is CATSRAGGTSGSSYEQYF. CDR3 nucleotides: TGTGCCACCAGCAGGGCAGGGGGAACTAGCGGGAGTTCCTACGAGCAGTACTTC. Full variable domain (outside the CDR3, taken from reference TRBV15 and TRBJ2-7): DAMVIQNPRYQVTQFGKPVTLSCSQTLNHNVMYWYQQKSSQAPKLLFHYYDKDFNNEADTPDNFQSRRPNTSFCFLDIRSPGLGDTAMYLCATSRAGGTSGSSYEQYFGPGTRLTVT.

The chain has TRBV9 and TRBJ2-3; D might be TRBD2 (6 bases). CDR1 is SGDLS, CDR2 YYNGEE, per germline. CDR3 size: 15 residues. The V end lost 0 bases, the J end lost 4 bases, and 12 bases lay between the germline ends. CDR3 nucleotides: TGTGCCAGCAGCGTAGGTGGCGGGATCGCAGATACGCAGTATTTT. It translates to CASSVGGGIADTQYF.

The sample holds many counts of this clonotype. This chain joins TRBV25-1 and TRBJ2-7; the match to TRBD1 covers 8 bases. Germline assignment: CDR1 MGHDK and CDR2 SYGVNS. The CDR3 loop spans 13 amino acids. Trimming cost V 5 bases and J 5 bases; bases outside gene matches: 5. The CDR3 region has the DNA TGTGCCAGCAGTAGACAGGGGAGCGACGAGCAGTACTTC. Translation: CASSRQGSDEQYF.

The chain combines TRBV29-1 with TRBJ2-1; D remains ambiguous. The CDR3 length is 13 residues. Germline V gene sequence: CDR1 SQVTM, CDR2 ANQGSEA. Trimming left V 7 bases short and J 0 bases short, with 10 bases between. CDR3 residues: CSAPDHSYNEQFF. DNA of the CDR3: TGCAGCGCACCAGACCACTCCTACAATGAGCAGTTCTTC.

The chain combines TRBV6-1 with TRBJ2-1; D may be TRBD1 (7 bases). The CDR3 contains 15 residues. The ends were cut back, 11 bases at V and 1 base at J, with 18 bases in the middle. Germline lookup yields CDR1 MNHNS and CDR2 SASEGT. CDR3 protein: CAVQEGTESYNEQFF. In DNA form, the CDR3 reads TGTGCCGTCCAGGAGGGGACAGAATCCTACAATGAGCAGTTCTTC.